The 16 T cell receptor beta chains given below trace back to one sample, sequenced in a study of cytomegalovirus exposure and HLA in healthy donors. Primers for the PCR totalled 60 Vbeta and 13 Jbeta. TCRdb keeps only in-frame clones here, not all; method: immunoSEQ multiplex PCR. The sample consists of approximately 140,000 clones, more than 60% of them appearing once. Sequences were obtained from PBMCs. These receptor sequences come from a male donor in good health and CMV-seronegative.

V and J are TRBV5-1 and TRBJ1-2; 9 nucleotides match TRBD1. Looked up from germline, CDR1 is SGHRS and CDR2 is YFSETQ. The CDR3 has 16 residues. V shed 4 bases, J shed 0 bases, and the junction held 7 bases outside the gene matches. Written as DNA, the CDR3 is TGCGCCAGCAGCCAGACAGGGGGACAGGCTAACTATGGCTACACCTTC. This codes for CASSQTGGQANYGYTF. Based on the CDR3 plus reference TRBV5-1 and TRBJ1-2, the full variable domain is KAGVTQTPRYLIKTRGQQVTLSCSPISGHRSVSWYQQTPGQGLQFLFEYFSETQRNKGNFPGRFSGRQFSNSRSEMNVSTLELGDSALYLCASSQTGGQANYGYTFGSGTRLTVV.

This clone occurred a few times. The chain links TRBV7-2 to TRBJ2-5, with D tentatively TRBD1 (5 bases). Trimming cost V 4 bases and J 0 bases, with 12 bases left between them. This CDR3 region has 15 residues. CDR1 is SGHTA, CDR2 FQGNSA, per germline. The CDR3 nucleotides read TGTGCCAGCAGCTCGATTAGGGGCTACCAAGAGACCCAGTACTTC. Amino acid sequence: CASSSIRGYQETQYF.

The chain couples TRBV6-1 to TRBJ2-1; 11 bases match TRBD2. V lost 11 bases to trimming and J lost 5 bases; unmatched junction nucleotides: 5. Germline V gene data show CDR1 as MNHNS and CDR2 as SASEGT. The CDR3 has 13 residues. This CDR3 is CAGTSGQDNEQFF. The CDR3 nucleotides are TGTGCCGGGACTAGCGGCCAGGACAATGAGCAGTTCTTC.

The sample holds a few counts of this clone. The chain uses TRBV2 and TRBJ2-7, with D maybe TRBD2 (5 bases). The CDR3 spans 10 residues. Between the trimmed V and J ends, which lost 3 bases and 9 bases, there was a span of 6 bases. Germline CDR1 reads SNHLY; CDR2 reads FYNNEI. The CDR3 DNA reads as TGTGCCAGCAGTGAGGAGGTGCAGTACTTC. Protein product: CASSEEVQYF.

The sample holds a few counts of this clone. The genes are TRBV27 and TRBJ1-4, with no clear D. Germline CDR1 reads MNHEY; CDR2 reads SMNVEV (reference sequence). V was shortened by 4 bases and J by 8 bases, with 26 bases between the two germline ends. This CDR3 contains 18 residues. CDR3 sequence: CASSSFRPSRPRREKLFF. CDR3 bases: TGTGCCAGCAGTTCGTTTCGTCCTTCGCGTCCCCGCCGAGAAAAACTGTTTTTT.

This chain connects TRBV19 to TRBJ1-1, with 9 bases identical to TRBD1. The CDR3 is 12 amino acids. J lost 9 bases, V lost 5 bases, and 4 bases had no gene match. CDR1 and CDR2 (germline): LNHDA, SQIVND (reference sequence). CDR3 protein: CASSQGTGKAFF. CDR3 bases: TGTGCCAGTAGTCAAGGGACAGGGAAAGCTTTCTTT.

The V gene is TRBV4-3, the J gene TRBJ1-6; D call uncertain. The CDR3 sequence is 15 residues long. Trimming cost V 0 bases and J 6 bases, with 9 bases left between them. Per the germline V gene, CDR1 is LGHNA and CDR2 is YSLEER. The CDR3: CASSQDWALNSPLHF. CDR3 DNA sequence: TGCGCCAGCAGCCAAGATTGGGCCCTTAATTCACCCCTCCACTTT.

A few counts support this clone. The CDR3 spells CASSQEGAGPIDSPLHF. The CDR3 region has the DNA TGTGCCAGCAGCCAAGAGGGGGCCGGGCCTATAGATTCACCCCTCCACTTT. This chain links TRBV4-2 with TRBJ1-6, with a tentative D call TRBD1 (6 bases). Trimming took off 0 bases at V and 8 bases at J, with 17 bases between the two ends. The germline V gene encodes CDR1 LGHNA and CDR2 YNFKEQ. This CDR3 spans 17 amino acids.

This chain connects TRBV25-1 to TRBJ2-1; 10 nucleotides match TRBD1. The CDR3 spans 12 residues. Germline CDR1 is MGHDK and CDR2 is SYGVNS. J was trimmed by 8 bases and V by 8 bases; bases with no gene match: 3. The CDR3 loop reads CASGDRGHEQFF. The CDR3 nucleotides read TGTGCCAGCGGGGACAGGGGCCATGAGCAGTTCTTC.

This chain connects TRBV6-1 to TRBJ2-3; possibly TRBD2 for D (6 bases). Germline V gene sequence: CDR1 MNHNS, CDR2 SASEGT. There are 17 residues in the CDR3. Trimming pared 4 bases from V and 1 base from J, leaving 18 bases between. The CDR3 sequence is CASSVYRGTLGTDTQYF. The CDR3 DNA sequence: TGTGCCAGCAGTGTATACAGAGGGACTTTAGGCACAGATACGCAGTATTTT.

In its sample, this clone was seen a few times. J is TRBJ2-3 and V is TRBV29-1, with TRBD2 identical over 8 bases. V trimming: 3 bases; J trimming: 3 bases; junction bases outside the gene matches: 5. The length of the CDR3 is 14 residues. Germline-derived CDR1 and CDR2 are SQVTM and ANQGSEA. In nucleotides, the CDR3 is TGCAGCGTTGACGGGGGGGCCCCGACAGATACGCAGTATTTT. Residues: CSVDGGAPTDTQYF.

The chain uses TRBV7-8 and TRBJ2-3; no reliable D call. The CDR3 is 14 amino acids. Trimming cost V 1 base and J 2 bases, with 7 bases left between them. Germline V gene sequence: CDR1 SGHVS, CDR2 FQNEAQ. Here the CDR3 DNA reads TGTGCCAGCAGCTTAGGCACAGTCACAGATACGCAGTATTTT. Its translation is CASSLGTVTDTQYF.

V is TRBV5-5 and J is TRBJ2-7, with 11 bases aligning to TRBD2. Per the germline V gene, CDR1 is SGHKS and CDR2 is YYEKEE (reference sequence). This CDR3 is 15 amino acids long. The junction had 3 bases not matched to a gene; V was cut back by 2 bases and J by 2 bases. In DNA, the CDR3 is TGTGCCAGCAGCTTTCTTAGCGGGGGGGCCTACGAGCAGTACTTC. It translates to CASSFLSGGAYEQYF. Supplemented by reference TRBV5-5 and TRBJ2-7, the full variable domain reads DAGVTQSPTHLIKTRGQQVTLRCSPISGHKSVSWYQQVLGQGPQFIFQYYEKEERGRGNFPDRFSARQFPNYSSELNVNALLLGDSALYLCASSFLSGGAYEQYFGPGTRLTVT.

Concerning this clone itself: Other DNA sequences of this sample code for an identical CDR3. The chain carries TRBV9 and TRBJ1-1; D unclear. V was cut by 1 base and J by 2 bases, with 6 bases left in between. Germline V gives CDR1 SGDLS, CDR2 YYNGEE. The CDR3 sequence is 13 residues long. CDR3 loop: CASSVRVNTEAFF. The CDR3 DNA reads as TGTGCCAGCAGCGTACGGGTCAACACTGAAGCTTTCTTT.

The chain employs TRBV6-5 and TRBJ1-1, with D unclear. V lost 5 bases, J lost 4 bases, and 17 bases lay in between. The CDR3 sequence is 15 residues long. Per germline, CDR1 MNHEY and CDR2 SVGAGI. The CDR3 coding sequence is TGTGCCAGCAGTAACTGGGAGATCCGGGGCACTGAAGCTTTCTTT. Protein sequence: CASSNWEIRGTEAFF.

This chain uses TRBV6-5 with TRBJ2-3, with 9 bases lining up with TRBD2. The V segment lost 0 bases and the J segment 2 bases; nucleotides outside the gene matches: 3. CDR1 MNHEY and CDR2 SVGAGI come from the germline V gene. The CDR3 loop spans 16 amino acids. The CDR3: CASSYSLAGFTDTQYF. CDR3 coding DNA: TGTGCCAGCAGTTACTCCCTAGCGGGGTTCACAGATACGCAGTATTTT.